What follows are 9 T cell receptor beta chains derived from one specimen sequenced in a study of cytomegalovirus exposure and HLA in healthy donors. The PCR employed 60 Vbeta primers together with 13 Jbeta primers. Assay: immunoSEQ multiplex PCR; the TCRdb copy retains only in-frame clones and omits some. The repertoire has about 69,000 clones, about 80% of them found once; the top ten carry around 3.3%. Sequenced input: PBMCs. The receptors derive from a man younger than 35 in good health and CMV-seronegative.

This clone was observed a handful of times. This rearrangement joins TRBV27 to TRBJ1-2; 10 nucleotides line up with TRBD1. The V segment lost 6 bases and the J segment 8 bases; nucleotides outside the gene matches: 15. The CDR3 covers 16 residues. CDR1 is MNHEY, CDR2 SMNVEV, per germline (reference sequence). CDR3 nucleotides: TGTGCCAGCAGCATCGCTGGGACAGGGGTTTTCAGGGGCTACACCTTC. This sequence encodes CASSIAGTGVFRGYTF.

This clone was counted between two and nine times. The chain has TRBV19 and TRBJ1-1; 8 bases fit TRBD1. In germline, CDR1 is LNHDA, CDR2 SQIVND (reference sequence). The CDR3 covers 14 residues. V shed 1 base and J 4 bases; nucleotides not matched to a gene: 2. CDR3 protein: CASSIGRGRTEAFF. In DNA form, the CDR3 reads TGTGCCAGTAGTATAGGCAGGGGGCGCACTGAAGCTTTCTTT.

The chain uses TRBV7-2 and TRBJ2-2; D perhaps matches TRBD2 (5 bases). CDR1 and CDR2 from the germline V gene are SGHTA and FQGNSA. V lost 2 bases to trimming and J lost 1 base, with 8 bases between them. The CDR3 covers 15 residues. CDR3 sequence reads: CASSLSSLNTGELFF. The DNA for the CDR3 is TGTGCCAGCAGCTTATCTAGCCTGAACACCGGGGAGCTGTTTTTT.

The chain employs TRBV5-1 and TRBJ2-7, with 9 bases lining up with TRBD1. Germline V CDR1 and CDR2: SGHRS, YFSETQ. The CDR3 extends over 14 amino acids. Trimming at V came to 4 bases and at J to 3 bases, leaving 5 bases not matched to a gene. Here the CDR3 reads CASSDGDRDYEQYF. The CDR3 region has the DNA TGCGCCAGCAGCGACGGGGACAGGGACTACGAGCAGTACTTC.

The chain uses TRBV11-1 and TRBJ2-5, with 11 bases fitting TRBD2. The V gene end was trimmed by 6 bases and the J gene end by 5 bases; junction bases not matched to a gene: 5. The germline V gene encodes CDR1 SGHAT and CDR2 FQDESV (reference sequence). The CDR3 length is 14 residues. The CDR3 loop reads CASRKTSGEETQYF. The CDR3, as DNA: TGTGCCAGCAGAAAGACTAGCGGGGAGGAGACCCAGTACTTC.

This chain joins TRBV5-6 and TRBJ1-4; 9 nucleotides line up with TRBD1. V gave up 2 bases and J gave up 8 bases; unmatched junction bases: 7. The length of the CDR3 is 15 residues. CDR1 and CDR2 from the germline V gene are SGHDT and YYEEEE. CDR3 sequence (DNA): TGTGCCAGCAGCTTTGGGGACAGGGTCTCCGAAAAACTGTTTTTT. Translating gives CASSFGDRVSEKLFF.

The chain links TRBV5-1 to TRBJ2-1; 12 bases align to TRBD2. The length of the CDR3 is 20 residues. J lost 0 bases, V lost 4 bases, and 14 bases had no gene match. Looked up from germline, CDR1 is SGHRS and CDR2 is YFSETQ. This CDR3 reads CASSSPPGLAGSSSYNEQFF. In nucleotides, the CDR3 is TGCGCCAGCAGCAGTCCCCCGGGACTAGCGGGTTCGAGCTCCTACAATGAGCAGTTCTTC.

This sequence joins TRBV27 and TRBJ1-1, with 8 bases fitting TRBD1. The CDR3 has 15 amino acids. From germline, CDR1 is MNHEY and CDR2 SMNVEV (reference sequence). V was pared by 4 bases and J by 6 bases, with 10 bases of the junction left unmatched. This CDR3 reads CASSSRTGLIPEAFF. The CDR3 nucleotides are TGTGCCAGCAGTTCCCGGACAGGGTTAATCCCTGAAGCTTTCTTT.

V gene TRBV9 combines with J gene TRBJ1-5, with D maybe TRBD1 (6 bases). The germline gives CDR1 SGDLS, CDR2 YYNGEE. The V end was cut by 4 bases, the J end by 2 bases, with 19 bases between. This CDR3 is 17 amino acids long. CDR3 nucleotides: TGTGCCAGCAGCCCCAGGGGAGACGCAGTCGGCAATCAGCCCCAGCATTTT. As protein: CASSPRGDAVGNQPQHF. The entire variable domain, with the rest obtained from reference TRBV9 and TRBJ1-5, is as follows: DSGVTQTPKHLITATGQRVTLRCSPRSGDLSVYWYQQSLDQGLQFLIQYYNGEERAKGNILERFSAQQFPDLHSELNLSSLELGDSALYFCASSPRGDAVGNQPQHFGDGTRLSIL.